The 5 T cell receptor beta chains below all came from one sample that was sequenced in a study of cytomegalovirus exposure and HLA in healthy donors. Primers for the PCR totalled 60 Vbeta and 13 Jbeta. Clones were sequenced by immunoSEQ multiplex PCR, and TCRdb holds only the in-frame ones, with some missing. The sample table sets out more than 50,000 clones. The sample was PBMCs. The receptor source for this set is a man between 45 and 60 years old in good health and CMV-seropositive.

The rearrangement uses TRBV6-5 and TRBJ1-1; perhaps TRBD1 as D (6 bases). CDR1 and CDR2 (germline): MNHEY, SVGAGI. There are 14 residues in the CDR3. Trimming pared 8 bases from V and 3 bases from J, leaving 16 bases between. The CDR3 sequence is CASRWGGRDTEAFF. DNA of the CDR3: TGTGCCAGCCGGTGGGGGGGCAGGGACACTGAAGCTTTCTTT.

V and J are TRBV28 and TRBJ2-6; weak D call: TRBD2 (6 bases). Germline CDR1 reads MDHEN; CDR2 reads SYDVKM. The CDR3 spans 18 residues. Trimming left V 6 bases short and J 0 bases short, with 18 bases between. CDR3 in amino acids: CASSLGGRFYSGANVLTF. The CDR3 nucleotides read TGTGCCAGCAGCTTGGGGGGACGGTTCTACTCTGGGGCCAACGTCCTGACTTTC.

The V call is TRBV7-8, the J call TRBJ2-4; 8 positions agree with TRBD2. Trimming cost V 5 bases and J 3 bases; bases outside gene matches: 6. Germline V CDR1 and CDR2: SGHVS, FQNEAQ. The CDR3 loop spans 15 amino acids. CDR3 in DNA: TGTGCCAGCAGCCCGCTCGGGGGGGGCAAAAACATTCAGTACTTC. This translates into CASSPLGGGKNIQYF. Combining the CDR3 with reference TRBV7-8 and TRBJ2-4 gives the whole variable domain GAGVSQSPRYKVAKRGQDVALRCDPISGHVSLFWYQQALGQGPEFLTYFQNEAQLDKSGLPSDRFFAERPEGSVSTLKIQRTQQEDSAVYLCASSPLGGGKNIQYFGAGTRLSVL.

The V gene is TRBV6-4, the J gene TRBJ1-2; the D gene is possibly TRBD1 (6 bases). The length of the CDR3 is 13 residues. In germline, CDR1 is MRHNA, CDR2 SNTAGT. Trimming cost V 0 bases and J 8 bases, with 10 bases left between them. The CDR3 nucleotides are TGTGCCAGCAGTGACTCGAAGGGGGTAGGCTACACCTTC. It encodes CASSDSKGVGYTF.

This chain uses TRBV28 with TRBJ1-5; TRBD1 is a possible D gene (5 bases). V was cut by 2 bases and J by 3 bases, with 14 bases left in between. Germline V gives CDR1 MDHEN, CDR2 SYDVKM. The CDR3 runs 16 residues. The CDR3 protein is CASSLLAGGSNQPQHF. CDR3 bases: TGTGCCAGCAGTTTACTTGCGGGGGGTTCCAATCAGCCCCAGCATTTT. The whole variable domain, remainder taken from reference TRBV28 and TRBJ1-5, is DVKVTQSSRYLVKRTGEKVFLECVQDMDHENMFWYRQDPGLGLRLIYFSYDVKMKEKGDIPEGYSVSREKKERFSLILESASTNQTSMYLCASSLLAGGSNQPQHFGDGTRLSIL.